A selection of T cell receptor beta chains follows, all from one sample in a study of T cell clones after liver transplantation. Clones were read by immunoSEQ multiplex PCR, and TCRdb kept only the in-frame ones, dropping some. The sample shows tens of thousands of clones, roughly three quarters of them seen only once. The sample in question was CD4+ T cells from blood, obtained at the 22-month timepoint. The source is a human patient who received a liver transplant. The graft donor may have contributed some T cells. CDR3s include the opening cysteine and the closing phenylalanine or tryptophan. A D gene is named only where the DNA matches it firmly. Not all rows give a size; the values are once, few, many and, for expanded clones, a class.

-	TRBV9	TRBJ2-5	-	TGTGCCAGCAGCGCCGGGACAAAAGAGACCCAGTACTTC	CASSAGTKETQYF
-	TRBV7-2	TRBJ1-5	-	TGTGCCAGCAGCACCGGATCGTTTAGCAATCAGCCCCAGCATTTT	CASSTGSFSNQPQHF
-	TRBV2	TRBJ1-5	-	TGTGCCAGCAGGTTTCAGGGGAATCAGCCCCAGCATTTT	CASRFQGNQPQHF
-	TRBV5-1	TRBJ1-5	-	TGCGCCAGCAGCTTGGTAGGGGACCACAATCAGCCCCAGCATTTT	CASSLVGDHNQPQHF
-	TRBV5-1	TRBJ1-3	TRBD1	TGCGCCAGCAGCTCGGGACAGGGGGCCGTGGGTGGAAACACCATATATTTT	CASSSGQGAVGGNTIYF
-	TRBV27	TRBJ1-1	-	TGTGCCAGCAGTACCTTGATCCGGGGGATGAACACTGAAGCTTTCTTT	CASSTLIRGMNTEAFF
-	TRBV6-6	TRBJ1-6	-	TGTGCCAGCAGTTTAAGTCCGAACAATAATTCACCCCTCCACTTT	CASSLSPNNNSPLHF
-	TRBV6-4	TRBJ1-1	-	TGTGCCAGCAGGCAGGACAGTGACCTTGAAGCTTTCTTT	CASRQDSDLEAFF
-	TRBV7-2	TRBJ1-4	-	TGTGCCAGCAGCTTACGAGGGCAGACTAATGAAAAACTGTTTTTT	CASSLRGQTNEKLFF
-	TRBV2	TRBJ2-3	TRBD1	TGTGCCAGCGCTACAGGGGGACGGTCAGATACGCAGTATTTT	CASATGGRSDTQYF
-	TRBV5-6	TRBJ2-7	-	TGTGCCAGCAGTCCCCGGGGGTCCGCCTACGAGCAGTACTTC	CASSPRGSAYEQYF
-	TRBV29-1	TRBJ2-3	-	TGCAGCATTGAAAAGATGGTAGCCTCAGATACGCAGTATTTT	CSIEKMVASDTQYF
few	TRBV14	TRBJ2-1	TRBD2	TGTGCCAGCAGCCAGTCTACTAGCGGCTCCTACAATGAGCAGTTCTTC	CASSQSTSGSYNEQFF
few	TRBV7-9	TRBJ2-1	-	TGTGCCAGCACCCCCCGGGCAAGGCAGTTCTTC	CASTPRARQFF
-	TRBV11-2	TRBJ2-1	-	TGTGCCAGCAGCCCAGCCTTCAATGAGCAGTTCTTC	CASSPAFNEQFF
-	TRBV15	TRBJ2-7	-	TGTGCCACCAGCCGTGGAGGGGAAATGTACGAGCAGTACTTC	CATSRGGEMYEQYF
-	TRBV20-1	TRBJ2-7	-	TGCAGTGCTCGGGGGCCAACCGAGCAGTACTTC	CSARGPTEQYF
-	TRBV6-5	TRBJ2-2	-	TGTGCCAGCACCCAACAGGGCACCGGGGAGCTGTTTTTT	CASTQQGTGELFF
-	TRBV7-9	TRBJ1-1	TRBD1	TGTGCCAGCAGCCCCGGACAGGGGAACACTGAAGCTTTCTTT	CASSPGQGNTEAFF
-	TRBV4-2	TRBJ2-3	TRBD2	TGTGCCAGCAGCCAAGTCGCCAGTCAAGTAGCGGGGGTGGCAGATACGCAGTATTTT	CASSQVASQVAGVADTQYF
few	TRBV15	TRBJ1-2	-	TGTGCCACCAGCAGAGATGGGTCGAACTATGGCTACACCTTC	CATSRDGSNYGYTF
-	TRBV7-8	TRBJ2-2	-	TGTGCCAGCAGCTTGTTACGGGATCCAAGGGGGGAGCTGTTTTTT	CASSLLRDPRGELFF
-	TRBV5-4	TRBJ1-2	TRBD1	TGTGCCAGCAGCTTGAGAACAGGGGGCTATGGCTACACCTTC	CASSLRTGGYGYTF
-	TRBV18	TRBJ2-2	-	TGTGCCAGCTCCCCCGGGTACAGGATCAACACCGGGGAGCTGTTTTTT	CASSPGYRINTGELFF
-	TRBV7-2	TRBJ2-3	-	TGTGCCAGCAGCTCAAGCCCGCGTGGGTCGCAGTATTTT	CASSSSPRGSQYF
-	TRBV11-2	TRBJ1-6	-	TGTGCCAGCAGCTTCGGACAGACTAATTCACCCCTCCACTTT	CASSFGQTNSPLHF